This TCR beta chain was identified during a study of a mutant IDH1 vaccine in newly diagnosed glioma. Study-wide points: In 85% to 95% of patients, immune responses induced by the vaccine occurred.

The method was immunoSEQ multiplex PCR; TCRdb's version includes in-frame clones alone and lacks a portion of them. The sample has around 57,000 clones; 84% are singletons. This clone has just a few counts. Its antigen is still unknown. Time point indicated: week 35, safety follow-up. With topical imiquimod, each dose of the vaccine consisted of 300 ug of mutant IDH1 20-mer peptide. This sequence was found in a man younger than 45 with glioma. The sample here was PBMCs, taken from a glioma patient whose treatment included an IDH1 peptide vaccine.

This CDR3 reads CASSYSGTSVFLEQFF. In DNA form, the CDR3 reads TGCGCCAGCAGCTACTCCGGGACTAGCGTGTTCCTTGAGCAGTTCTTC. The chain joins TRBV5-1 to TRBJ2-1, with TRBD2 matching 10 bases. This CDR3 has 16 amino acids. J gave up 9 bases and V 3 bases, and 12 bases lay outside the gene matches. Germline V CDR1 and CDR2: SGHRS, YFSETQ.